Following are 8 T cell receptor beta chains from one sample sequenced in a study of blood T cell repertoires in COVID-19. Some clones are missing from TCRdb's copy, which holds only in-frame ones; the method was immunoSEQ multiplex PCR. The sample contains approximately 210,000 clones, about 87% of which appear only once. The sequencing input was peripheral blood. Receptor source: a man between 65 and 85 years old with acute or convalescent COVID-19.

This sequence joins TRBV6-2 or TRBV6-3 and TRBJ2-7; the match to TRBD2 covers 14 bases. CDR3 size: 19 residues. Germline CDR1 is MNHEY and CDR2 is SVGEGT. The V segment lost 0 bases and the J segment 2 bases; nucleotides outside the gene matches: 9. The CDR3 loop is CASSYSSPATSGRAYEQYF. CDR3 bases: TGTGCCAGCAGTTACTCGTCCCCCGCGACTAGCGGGAGGGCCTACGAGCAGTACTTC.

CDR3 DNA: TGTGCCAGCAGCCGTCGGGGTGAGACCCAGTACTTC. This sequence encodes CASSRRGETQYF. V usage is TRBV6-5 and J usage is TRBJ2-5; a weak D match, TRBD2 (5 bases). The CDR3 has 12 residues. Trimming shortened V by 6 bases and J by 5 bases, and 10 bases separated the two germline ends. Germline CDR1 reads MNHEY; CDR2 reads SVGAGI.

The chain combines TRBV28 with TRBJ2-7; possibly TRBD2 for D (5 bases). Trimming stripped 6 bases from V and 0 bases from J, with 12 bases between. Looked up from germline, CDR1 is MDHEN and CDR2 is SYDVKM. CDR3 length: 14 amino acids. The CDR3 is CASSLANPSYEQYF. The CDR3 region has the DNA TGTGCCAGCAGCCTAGCCAACCCCTCCTACGAGCAGTACTTC.

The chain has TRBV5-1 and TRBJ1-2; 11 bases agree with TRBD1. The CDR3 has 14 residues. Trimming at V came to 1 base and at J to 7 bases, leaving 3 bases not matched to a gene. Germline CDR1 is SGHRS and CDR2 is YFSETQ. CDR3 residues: CASSLQGQGVGYTF. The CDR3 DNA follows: TGCGCCAGCAGCTTGCAGGGACAGGGGGTTGGCTACACCTTC.

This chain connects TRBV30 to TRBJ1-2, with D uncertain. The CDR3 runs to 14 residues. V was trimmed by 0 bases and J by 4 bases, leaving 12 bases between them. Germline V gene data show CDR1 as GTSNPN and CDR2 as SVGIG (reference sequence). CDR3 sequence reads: CAWSVGGGVYGYTF. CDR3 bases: TGTGCCTGGAGTGTGGGAGGCGGCGTCTATGGCTACACCTTC.

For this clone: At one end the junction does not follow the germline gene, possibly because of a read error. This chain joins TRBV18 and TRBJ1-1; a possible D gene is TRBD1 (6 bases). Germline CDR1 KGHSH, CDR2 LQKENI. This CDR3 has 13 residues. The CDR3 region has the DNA TGTGCCAGCTCCCCACGCGGGGGCGGTGAAGCTTTCTTT. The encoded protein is CASSPRGGGEAFF.

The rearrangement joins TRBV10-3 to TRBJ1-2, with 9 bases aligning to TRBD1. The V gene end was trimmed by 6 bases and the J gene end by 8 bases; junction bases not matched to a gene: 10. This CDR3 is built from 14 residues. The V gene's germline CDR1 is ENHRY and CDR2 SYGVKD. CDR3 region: CAISLTGGAEGYTF. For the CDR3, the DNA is TGTGCCATCAGCTTAACAGGGGGCGCAGAAGGCTACACCTTC.

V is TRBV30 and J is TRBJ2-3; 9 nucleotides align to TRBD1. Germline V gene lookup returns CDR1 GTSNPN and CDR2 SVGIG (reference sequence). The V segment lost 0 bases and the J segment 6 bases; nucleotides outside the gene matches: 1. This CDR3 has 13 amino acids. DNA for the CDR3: TGTGCCTGGAGTGTACAGGGGGCGGATACGCAGTATTTT. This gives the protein CAWSVQGADTQYF.